This record covers a single TCR beta chain. These data are taken from a study of blood T cell repertoires in COVID-19. In the study overall: Collection of acute and convalescent COVID-19 samples took place in the United States, Italy and Spain. T cells, B-cell-depleted T cells, or PBMCs supplied cDNA or gDNA.

In the source study's methods: Reference gene primer amplification in the assay estimated nucleated cell counts. Here immunoSEQ multiplex PCR was the method, and the copy in TCRdb shows in-frame clones only, minus some. V, J and clone size reflect that table, while D and trimming were determined from the DNA. The table has roughly 50,000 clones, about three quarters seen once; the top ten hold about 19%. Germline V lookup: CDR1 SQVTM, CDR2 ANQGSEA. Trimming took 6 bases from V and 10 from J, leaving 9 bases between them. CDR3 length equals 9 residues. The chain carries TRBV29-1 and TRBJ1-2; possible D gene TRBD1, 6 bases. This TCR was sampled from a human donor with active or convalescent COVID-19. The donor label of this sample is uncertain. Sequenced: peripheral blood. The CDR3 protein is CSVGQDYTF. The CDR3 bases are TGCAGCGTGGGACAAGACTACACCTTC.